The 10 T cell receptor beta chains listed next were all sequenced from one sample in a study of T cell repertoires in cytomegalovirus infection. No cognate antigen is known for these TCRs. TCRdb reprocessed the reads via MiXCR and lists one record per CDR3 protein. The sample lists some 700,000 distinct CDR3 sequences; around 32% were seen once. The specimen was cultured PBMCs, collected from culture after CMV antigen stimulation. Receptors originate from a human donor in good health (CMV status not recorded). Some clones in this sample may be carry-over from other donors' samples.

This clonotype turned up a few times. V gene TRBV11-2 combines with J gene TRBJ2-1; D is ambiguous. Germline V lookup: CDR1 SGHAT, CDR2 FQNNGV. The CDR3 runs 11 residues. V lost 5 bases and J lost 12, with 11 bases in between. The CDR3 is CASSLTVGQFF. In nucleotides, the CDR3 is TGTGCCAGCAGCCTCACAGTAGGGCAGTTCTTC.

This clonotype was seen a few times. The J gene is TRBJ2-1, the V gene TRBV6-5; the D gene could be TRBD1 or TRBD2 (5 bases each). The V gene lost 2 bases and the J gene lost 6 bases, with 11 bases spanning the gap. The CDR3 spans 14 residues. Per germline, CDR1 MNHEY and CDR2 SVGAGI. As DNA, the CDR3 is TGTGCCAGCAGTTACGGGACCCACTTCAATGAGCAGTTCTTC. It codes for CASSYGTHFNEQFF.

The rearrangement links TRBV9 to TRBJ2-7, with D perhaps assigned TRBD1 or TRBD2 (5 bases each). CDR3 length equals 14 residues. CDR1 and CDR2 from the germline V gene are SGDLS and YYNGEE. V lost 2 bases and J lost 3, with 12 bases in between. The CDR3 loop reads CASSVLGTDYEQYF. CDR3 coding DNA: TGTGCCAGCAGCGTCCTCGGGACGGACTACGAGCAGTACTTC.

This clonotype has just a few counts. This chain connects TRBV5-4 to TRBJ2-3; 16 nucleotides align to TRBD2. With 4 bases clipped from V and 2 bases from J, the junction kept 7 bases outside the gene matches. CDR1 and CDR2 (germline): SGHNT, YYREEE (reference sequence). This CDR3 comprises 18 residues. The chain's CDR3 is CASSTGTSGGEVTDTQYF. The CDR3 DNA reads as TGTGCCAGCAGCACGGGGACTAGCGGGGGGGAGGTCACAGATACGCAGTATTTT.

This rearrangement joins TRBV7-6 to TRBJ2-1, with TRBD1 matching 7 bases. From germline, CDR1 is SGHVS and CDR2 FNYEAQ. The CDR3 loop spans 22 amino acids. The V segment lost 5 bases and the J segment 0 bases; nucleotides outside the gene matches: 25. The DNA for the CDR3 is TGTGCCAGCAGCACAATCCCTCCGAAGGGACAGAGACCGTCAAGCTCCTACAATGAGCAGTTCTTC. Translation: CASSTIPPKGQRPSSSYNEQFF.

The chain combines TRBV11-3 with TRBJ2-7; D is perhaps TRBD2 (6 bases). The ends were cut back, 1 base at V and 5 bases at J, with 9 bases in the middle. The CDR3 covers 13 residues. Per the germline V gene, CDR1 is SGHNT and CDR2 is YENEEA. Written as DNA, the CDR3 is TGTGCCAGCAGCTTAGGGCAGCGGGACGAGCAGTACTTC. Its translation: CASSLGQRDEQYF. Full variable domain (remainder filled in from reference TRBV11-3 and TRBJ2-7): EAGVVQSPRYKIIEKKQPVAFWCNPISGHNTLYWYLQNLGQGPELLIRYENEEAVDDSQLPKDRFSAERLKGVDSTLKIQPAELGDSAVYLCASSLGQRDEQYFGPGTRLTVT.

The chain links TRBV2 to TRBJ2-7; 8 nucleotides agree with TRBD1. The J segment lost 0 bases and the V segment lost 6 bases, leaving 10 bases of the junction unmatched. The length of the CDR3 is 16 residues. CDR1 and CDR2 (germline): SNHLY, FYNNEI. The CDR3 spells CASSLKWTGSSYEQYF. As DNA, the CDR3 is TGTGCCAGCAGCTTGAAATGGACAGGGTCCTCCTACGAGCAGTACTTC.

This clonotype was recorded only once. V and J are TRBV10-3 and TRBJ2-1, with 12 bases matching TRBD2. The CDR3 runs 14 residues. Germline V lookup: CDR1 ENHRY, CDR2 SYGVKD. Losses at the gene ends were 5 bases for V and 5 bases for J; bases not matched to a gene: 1. The CDR3 spells CAISRLAGDNEQFF. In DNA, the CDR3 is TGTGCCATCAGTCGACTAGCGGGAGACAATGAGCAGTTCTTC.

There are many counts of this clonotype. Here the CDR3 DNA reads TGTGCCAGCAGCTTACTGGCGGGGAGGCCCTACAATGAGCAGTTCTTC. Its translation is CASSLLAGRPYNEQFF. The chain combines TRBV7-8 with TRBJ2-1, with D maybe TRBD2 (6 bases). This CDR3 contains 16 residues. Germline V CDR1 and CDR2: SGHVS, FQNEAQ. V gave up 2 bases and J gave up 2 bases, with 13 bases separating them.

This clonotype was observed a handful of times. V and J are TRBV7-4 and TRBJ2-3; 8 bases map to TRBD2. With 6 bases clipped from V and 8 bases from J, the junction kept 13 bases outside the gene matches. The germline V gene encodes CDR1 SGHVT and CDR2 SQSDAQ. The CDR3 has 15 amino acids. CDR3: CASSPEASGFLTQYF. The CDR3 DNA reads TGTGCCAGCAGTCCTGAGGCTAGCGGGTTTCTTACGCAGTATTTT.